The subject of this entry is one T cell receptor beta chain. The antigen is not known. The data derive from a study of OX40 agonist ivuxolimab in advanced cancers. Whole-study results and caveats: Some patients without response likewise showed low normalized clonal expansion. Clones of CD4+ and CD8+ blood T cells grew by week 6 at doses of 0.1 to 3.0 mg/kg.

Sequencing used immunoSEQ multiplex PCR; TCRdb keeps in-frame clones, though not all of them. The top ten hold roughly 1.5% of the sample, which has roughly 100,000 clones, about 90% seen once. The clonotype was recovered from an adult with an advanced solid tumor such as melanoma, head and neck, liver or kidney cancer. The sequences come from CD4+ or CD8+ T cells sorted from blood, collected in a trial of the OX40 agonist ivuxolimab.

CDR3 sequence (DNA): TGTGCCAGCAGCTTCGGAACTCATTACGAGCAGTACTTC. Translation: CASSFGTHYEQYF. V gene TRBV9 combines with J gene TRBJ2-7; D not certain. This CDR3 is built from 13 residues. Germline-derived CDR1 and CDR2 are SGDLS and YYNGEE. V lost 4 bases and J 4 bases, leaving 12 bases between the germline ends.